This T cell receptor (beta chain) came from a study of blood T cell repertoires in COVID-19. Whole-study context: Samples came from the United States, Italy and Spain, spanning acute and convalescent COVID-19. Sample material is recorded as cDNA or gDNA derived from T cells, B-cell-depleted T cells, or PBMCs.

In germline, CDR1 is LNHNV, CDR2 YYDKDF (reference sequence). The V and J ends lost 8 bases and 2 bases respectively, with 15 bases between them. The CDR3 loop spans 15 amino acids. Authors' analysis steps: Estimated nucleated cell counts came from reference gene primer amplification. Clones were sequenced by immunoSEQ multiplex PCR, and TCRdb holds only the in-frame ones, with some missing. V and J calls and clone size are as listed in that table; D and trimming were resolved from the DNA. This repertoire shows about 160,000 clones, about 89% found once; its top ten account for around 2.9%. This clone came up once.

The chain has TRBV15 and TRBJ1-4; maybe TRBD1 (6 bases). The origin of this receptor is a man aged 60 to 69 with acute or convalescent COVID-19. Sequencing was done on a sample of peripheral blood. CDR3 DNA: TGTGCCACCGGGCGTCAGCAGGGGACTAATGAAAAACTGTTTTTT. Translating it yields CATGRQQGTNEKLFF.